The text below deals with one T cell receptor (beta chain). This sample includes further DNA sequences coding for the same CDR3. This study enrolled people aged roughly 18 to 89 from about two dozen US geographic areas. What the recovered Cohort 3 donors had was two negative PCRs, clearance, or symptom resolution. The sample originates from a study of blood T cell repertoires in COVID-19. Study at large: Samples taken during acute and convalescent COVID-19 were collected in the United States, Italy and Spain.

Authors' methods: Amplification of reference gene primers was used by the study to estimate nucleated cell counts. Generated by immunoSEQ multiplex PCR, the TCRdb table keeps only in-frame clones and is missing some. The V and J calls and clone size come from that table; D and trimming were worked out from the DNA. The repertoire holds over 250,000 clones, with roughly 89% as singletons. The CDR3 sequence is 13 residues long. J was trimmed by 4 bases and V by 0 bases; bases with no gene match: 0. The germline V gene encodes CDR1 SGDLS and CDR2 YYNGEE. This rearrangement joins TRBV9 to TRBJ1-1; 7 positions agree with TRBD1. Sequenced sample: PBMCs or T cells enriched from blood (not recorded which). The source is a woman aged 55-70 years who had recovered from COVID-19. CDR3 nucleotides: TGTGCCAGCAGCGTAGAGGGGGCCACTGAAGCTTTCTTT. Its protein is CASSVEGATEAFF.